The 18 T cell receptor beta chains listed next were all sequenced from one sample in a study of CD8+CD57+ T cells in acquired aplastic anemia (dated by TCRdb to the late 2010s). Data came from an Illumina HiSeq 2000. Genomic DNA served as template for TCR beta VDJ combination and CDR3 sequence profiling. In-frame beta chains were kept once TCRdb had trimmed the public reads at Q25 with fastp and called clones with MiXCR. Under each unique CDR3 protein, matching rows form one entry showing the most common genes and DNA. The sample table holds around 180,000 distinct CDR3 sequences, of which under 50% were seen once. Jointly, the top ten make up around 1.8% of the sample. Patients chosen for sequencing had shown expansion of CD8+CD57+ cells by flow cytometry. Material for sequencing was sorted CD4+, CD8+, or CD8+CD57+ T cells (not recorded which) from PBMCs. The source of these receptors is a human donor with aplastic anemia.

This clonotype has just a few counts. The CDR3 sequence is CSAREVTGGRSPLHF. CDR3 in DNA: TGCAGTGCTAGAGAGGTGACAGGGGGACGTTCACCCCTCCACTTT. V is TRBV20-1 and J is TRBJ1-6, with 9 bases that match TRBD1. Trimming took 0 bases from V and 9 from J; bases not matched to a gene: 6. The germline V gene has CDR1 DFQATT and CDR2 SNEGSKA (reference sequence). The CDR3 is 15 amino acids.

At least ten counts were recorded for this clonotype. V is TRBV6-5 and J is TRBJ1-5; D unclear. The germline V gene encodes CDR1 MNHEY and CDR2 SVGAGI. V lost 5 bases and J lost 5, with 7 bases in between. The CDR3 is 12 amino acids. The DNA for the CDR3 is TGTGCCAGCAGTCTACCTCATCAGCCCCAGCATTTT. It yields the protein CASSLPHQPQHF.

This clonotype was seen many times. The DNA of the CDR3 is TGTGCCAGCAGGGTGGGAGAGGGGCAGTACTTC. This translates into CASRVGEGQYF. The rearrangement uses TRBV6-1 and TRBJ2-7, with a weak D call TRBD2 (5 bases). Trimming shortened V by 6 bases and J by 9 bases, and 12 bases separated the two germline ends. This CDR3 spans 11 amino acids. Germline CDR1 MNHNS, CDR2 SASEGT.

This clonotype was counted ten times or more. The chain employs TRBV5-6 and TRBJ2-3; D may be TRBD1 or TRBD2 (6 bases each). Germline V gives CDR1 SGHDT, CDR2 YYEEEE. V lost 3 bases and J 0 bases, leaving 17 bases between the germline ends. The CDR3 totals 17 residues. This CDR3 is CASSSGGTHSSTDTQYF. In DNA form, the CDR3 reads TGTGCCAGCAGCTCAGGAGGGACACACTCTAGCACAGATACGCAGTATTTT.

The chain uses TRBV7-9 and TRBJ2-7; D is ambiguous. V was clipped by 9 bases and J by 4 bases, with 13 bases between them. The CDR3 has 12 amino acids. Per germline, CDR1 SEHNR and CDR2 FQNEAQ (reference sequence). The CDR3 nucleotides read TGTGCCAGTTCACGAGAGGCGTACGAGCAGTACTTC. The encoded protein is CASSREAYEQYF.

The gene calls are TRBV19 and TRBJ1-1, with D uncertain. The CDR3 length is 14 residues. V was clipped by 3 bases and J by 2 bases, with 10 bases between them. CDR1 LNHDA and CDR2 SQIVND come from the germline V gene (reference sequence). Here the CDR3 reads CASSIKGANTEAFF. CDR3 nucleotides: TGTGCCAGTAGTATCAAAGGTGCCAACACTGAAGCTTTCTTT.

The chain couples TRBV20-1 to TRBJ1-6, with no clear D. Germline values: CDR1 DFQATT, CDR2 SNEGSKA (reference sequence). Trimming removed 0 bases from V and 15 bases from J, with 9 bases in between. The CDR3 has 11 amino acids. Here the CDR3 reads CSARDLRDLHF. CDR3 DNA sequence: TGCAGTGCTAGAGATCTTCGGGACCTCCACTTT.

At least ten counts were recorded for this clonotype. The genes are TRBV12-3 or TRBV12-4 and TRBJ1-2, with 7 positions matching TRBD1. The CDR3 runs 14 residues. V lost 2 bases, J lost 6 bases, and 6 bases stayed unmatched. In DNA, the CDR3 is TGTGCCAGCAGTTTATTGTCAGGGGGGCATGGCTACACCTTC. Translating gives CASSLLSGGHGYTF.

The chain recombines TRBV24-1 with TRBJ1-5; D not resolved. The CDR3 totals 16 residues. Germline CDR1 KGHDR, CDR2 SFDVKD. The V end lost 0 bases, the J end lost 0 bases, and 8 bases lay between the germline ends. Written as DNA, the CDR3 is TGTGCCACCAGTGATTTGTGGCGGGATAGCAATCAGCCCCAGCATTTT. This sequence encodes CATSDLWRDSNQPQHF.

This clonotype occurred many times. This chain uses TRBV5-4 with TRBJ1-5; tentatively, D is TRBD1 (5 bases). The CDR3 is 13 residues long. Germline CDR1 reads SGHNT; CDR2 reads YYREEE (reference sequence). V lost 5 bases to trimming and J lost 5 bases, with 11 bases between them. The CDR3 DNA follows: TGTGCCAGCAGTAATAGAGGGGATCAGCCCCAGCATTTT. This encodes CASSNRGDQPQHF.

CDR3 sequence: CATSRDSGELYYTQYF. CDR3 in DNA: TGTGCCACCAGCAGAGATTCGGGGGAGTTGTATTATACGCAGTATTTT. This chain uses TRBV15 with TRBJ2-3; the D gene is possibly TRBD2 (6 bases). The CDR3 consists of 16 residues. The V gene's germline CDR1 is LNHNV and CDR2 YYDKDF (reference sequence). V gave up 0 bases and J gave up 7 bases, with 17 bases separating them.

The V and J genes are TRBV28 and TRBJ1-3; 7 bases are shared with TRBD1. The CDR3 sequence is 14 residues long. Germline trimming cut 6 bases from V and 3 bases from J; bases unmatched to any gene: 5. In germline, CDR1 is MDHEN, CDR2 SYDVKM. The CDR3 spells CASRISGGGNTIYF. The CDR3 DNA sequence: TGTGCCAGCAGGATATCAGGGGGTGGAAACACCATATATTTT. The variable domain in full, completed from reference TRBV28 and TRBJ1-3, reads DVKVTQSSRYLVKRTGEKVFLECVQDMDHENMFWYRQDPGLGLRLIYFSYDVKMKEKGDIPEGYSVSREKKERFSLILESASTNQTSMYLCASRISGGGNTIYFGEGSWLTVV.

This chain uses TRBV5-1 with TRBJ2-5; D gene ambiguous. Germline V lookup: CDR1 SGHRS, CDR2 YFSETQ. Trimming took 0 bases from V and 5 from J, leaving 14 bases between them. The CDR3 length is 15 residues. The CDR3 DNA reads TGCGCCAGCAGCTTGGAATGGCCGGCACGGGAGACCCAGTACTTC. Protein: CASSLEWPARETQYF.

This clonotype was detected only a few times. The chain combines TRBV10-3 with TRBJ2-3; no firm D call. Looked up from germline, CDR1 is ENHRY and CDR2 is SYGVKD. V shed 4 bases and J shed 1 base, with 3 bases lying between them. The CDR3 runs to 12 residues. In DNA form, the CDR3 reads TGTGCCATCAGTGGAGGCACAGATACGCAGTATTTT. Residues: CAISGGTDTQYF.

This clonotype was counted ten times or more. The chain employs TRBV5-4 and TRBJ2-1; no clear D gene. This CDR3 comprises 15 residues. V shed 4 bases and J shed 2 bases, with 13 bases lying between them. Germline values: CDR1 SGHNT, CDR2 YYREEE (reference sequence). The CDR3: CASSEDVSPYNEQFF. Here the CDR3 DNA reads TGTGCCAGCAGCGAGGACGTCTCCCCCTACAATGAGCAGTTCTTC.

The chain combines TRBV29-1 with TRBJ1-1; tentatively, D is TRBD1 (5 bases). Between the trimmed V and J ends, which lost 8 bases and 4 bases, there was a span of 17 bases. This CDR3 contains 13 residues. Germline values: CDR1 SQVTM, CDR2 ANQGSEA. The CDR3 reads CSLVGPGTTEAFF. For the CDR3, the DNA is TGCAGCTTAGTGGGACCGGGAACCACTGAAGCTTTCTTT.

The J gene is TRBJ2-5, the V gene TRBV7-9, with no clear D. V lost 5 bases to trimming and J lost 4 bases, with 17 bases between them. This CDR3 region has 15 residues. Germline CDR1 SEHNR, CDR2 FQNEAQ (reference sequence). The CDR3 DNA reads as TGTGCCAGCAGCCCCGTTATGCACGGTCTAGAGACCCAGTACTTC. This codes for CASSPVMHGLETQYF. The variable domain in full, with the rest retrieved from reference TRBV7-9 and TRBJ2-5, is DTGVSQNPRHKITKRGQNVTFRCDPISEHNRLYWYRQTLGQGPEFLTYFQNEAQLEKSRLLSDRFSAERPKGSFSTLEIQRTEQGDSAMYLCASSPVMHGLETQYFGPGTRLLVL.

The chain has TRBV5-4 and TRBJ1-6; maybe TRBD1 (5 bases). Germline CDR1 reads SGHNT; CDR2 reads YYREEE (reference sequence). The ends were cut back, 2 bases at V and 17 bases at J, with 23 bases in the middle. The CDR3 extends over 15 amino acids. The CDR3 DNA reads as TGTGCCAGCAGCTTACCTCTGGGTCAGGGTTCACCTTTCCACTTT. Translation: CASSLPLGQGSPFHF.